This TCR beta chain is from a study of blood T cell repertoires in COVID-19. Overall study context: The samples span acute and convalescent COVID-19 from the United States, Italy and Spain. The cDNA or gDNA used as material had been derived from T cells, B-cell-depleted T cells, or PBMCs.

Original analysis: Amplifying reference gene primers gave estimates of nucleated cell counts. The table came from immunoSEQ multiplex PCR; TCRdb's copy has only in-frame clones and leaves some out. The DNA was the basis for D and trimming; V, J and clone size are from that table. The sample consists of tens of thousands of clones, about 93% of them appearing once. This CDR3 has 13 residues. Trimming removed 0 bases from V and 8 bases from J; junction bases left unmatched: 3. CDR1 and CDR2 (germline): SEHNR, FQNEAQ (reference sequence). The sequenced sample was peripheral blood. This chain links TRBV7-9 with TRBJ1-2; 7 nucleotides align to TRBD1. The clonotype originates from a woman older than 75 with active COVID-19. CDR3 sequence (DNA): TGTGCCAGCAGCTTAGCAGGGGGCGAGGGCTACACCTTC. This translates into CASSLAGGEGYTF.